This T cell receptor (beta chain) was documented in a study of Tregs in tolerant kidney transplant recipients. Turning to the study itself: Related graft donors supplied nonmyeloablative bone marrow transplants, and mixed chimerism was transient.

This table comes from immunoSEQ multiplex PCR, and its TCRdb copy is limited to in-frame clones, with some not included. Seen here are about 110,000 clones, nearly 90% observed once, and the top ten hold 0.34%. Unstimulated regulatory T cells (CD4+CD25+CD127-), CD4+CD25- non-regulatory cells, CD4 and CD8 cells were FACS-sorted from thawed PBMCs. The sample holds one count of this clone. Deletions cut 7 bases from V and 2 bases from J, with 10 bases between. The CDR3 is 13 amino acids. From germline, CDR1 is SGDLS and CDR2 YYNGEE. The rearrangement links TRBV9 to TRBJ2-1; D may be TRBD2 (6 bases). The source was CD4+ T cells from blood, collected before the transplant. The receptor was derived from a human donor who received a combined kidney and bone marrow transplant. CDR3 amino acids: CASGWGAYNEQFF. The CDR3 nucleotides are TGTGCCAGCGGTTGGGGGGCCTACAATGAGCAGTTCTTC. The entire variable domain, with the rest obtained from reference TRBV9 and TRBJ2-1, is as follows: DSGVTQTPKHLITATGQRVTLRCSPRSGDLSVYWYQQSLDQGLQFLIQYYNGEERAKGNILERFSAQQFPDLHSELNLSSLELGDSALYFCASGWGAYNEQFFGPGTRLTVL.